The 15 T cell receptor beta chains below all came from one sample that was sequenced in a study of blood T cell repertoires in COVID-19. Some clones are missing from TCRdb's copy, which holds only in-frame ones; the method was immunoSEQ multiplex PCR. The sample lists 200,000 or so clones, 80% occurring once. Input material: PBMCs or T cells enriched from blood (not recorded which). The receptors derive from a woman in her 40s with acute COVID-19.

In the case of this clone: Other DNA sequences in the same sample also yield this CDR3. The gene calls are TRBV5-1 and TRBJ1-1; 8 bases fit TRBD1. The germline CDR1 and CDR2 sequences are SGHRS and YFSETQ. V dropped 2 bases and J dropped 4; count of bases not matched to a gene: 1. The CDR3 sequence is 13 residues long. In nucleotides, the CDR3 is TGCGCCAGCAGCTTAACAGGGGGCACTGAAGCTTTCTTT. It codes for CASSLTGGTEAFF.

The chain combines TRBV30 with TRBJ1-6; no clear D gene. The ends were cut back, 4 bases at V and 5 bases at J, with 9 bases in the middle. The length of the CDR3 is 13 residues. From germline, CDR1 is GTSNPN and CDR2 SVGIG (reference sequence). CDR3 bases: TGTGCCTGGAAAGGGAGTAATAATTCACCCCTCCACTTT. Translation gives CAWKGSNNSPLHF.

CDR3 nucleotides: TGCGCCAGCAGCTTGGGTAGAGGAGGTATGAACACTGAAGCTTTCTTT. This gives the protein CASSLGRGGMNTEAFF. This chain connects TRBV5-1 to TRBJ1-1; D uncertain. The germline V gene encodes CDR1 SGHRS and CDR2 YFSETQ. The CDR3 length is 16 residues. V lost 0 bases to trimming and J lost 0 bases, with 12 bases between them.

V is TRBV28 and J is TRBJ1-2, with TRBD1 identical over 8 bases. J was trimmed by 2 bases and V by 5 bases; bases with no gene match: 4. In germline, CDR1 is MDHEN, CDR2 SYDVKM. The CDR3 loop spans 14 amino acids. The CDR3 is CASSGTGGNYGYTF. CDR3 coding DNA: TGTGCCAGCAGTGGAACAGGGGGGAACTATGGCTACACCTTC.

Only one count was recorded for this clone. The CDR3 sequence: CASRSPPRQETQYF. CDR3 DNA: TGTGCCAGCAGGTCCCCCCCACGGCAAGAGACCCAGTACTTC. The chain is built from TRBV28 and TRBJ2-5; D gene unclear. The CDR3 is made up of 14 amino acids. Trimming shortened V by 6 bases and J by 2 bases, and 13 bases separated the two germline ends. Germline CDR1 and CDR2: MDHEN and SYDVKM. Full variable domain (missing parts from reference TRBV28 and TRBJ2-5): DVKVTQSSRYLVKRTGEKVFLECVQDMDHENMFWYRQDPGLGLRLIYFSYDVKMKEKGDIPEGYSVSREKKERFSLILESASTNQTSMYLCASRSPPRQETQYFGPGTRLLVL.

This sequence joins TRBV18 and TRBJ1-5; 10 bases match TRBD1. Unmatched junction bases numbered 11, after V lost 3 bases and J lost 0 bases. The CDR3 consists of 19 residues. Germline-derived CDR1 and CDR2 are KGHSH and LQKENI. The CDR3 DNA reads TGTGCCAGCTCACCCGCCGCGGGACAGGGGACCCGTAGCAATCAGCCCCAGCATTTT. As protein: CASSPAAGQGTRSNQPQHF.

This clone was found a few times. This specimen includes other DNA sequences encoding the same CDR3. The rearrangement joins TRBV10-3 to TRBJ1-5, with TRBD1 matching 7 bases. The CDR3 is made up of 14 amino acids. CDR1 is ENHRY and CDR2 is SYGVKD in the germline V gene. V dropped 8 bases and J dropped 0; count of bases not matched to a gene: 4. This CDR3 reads CAIGTGDSNQPQHF. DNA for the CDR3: TGTGCCATCGGCACAGGGGATAGCAATCAGCCCCAGCATTTT.

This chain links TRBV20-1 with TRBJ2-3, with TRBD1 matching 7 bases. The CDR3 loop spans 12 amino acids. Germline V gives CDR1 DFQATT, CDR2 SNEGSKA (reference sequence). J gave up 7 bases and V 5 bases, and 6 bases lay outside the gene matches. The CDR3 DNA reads TGCAGTGCTCGTGAGGGGGCAAATACGCAGTATTTT. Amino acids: CSAREGANTQYF.

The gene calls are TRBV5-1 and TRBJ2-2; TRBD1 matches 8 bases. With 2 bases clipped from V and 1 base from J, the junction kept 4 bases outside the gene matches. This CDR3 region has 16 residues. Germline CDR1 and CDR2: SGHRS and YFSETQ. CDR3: CASSFDGQGNTGELFF. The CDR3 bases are TGCGCCAGCAGCTTCGACGGACAGGGGAACACCGGGGAGCTGTTTTTT.

The DNA for the CDR3 is TGCGCCAGCAGTTCCGGGACTAGCGGCCATCCCGCCACAGATACGCAGTATTTT. This codes for CASSSGTSGHPATDTQYF. The chain couples TRBV5-1 to TRBJ2-3; 11 positions agree with TRBD2. There are 18 residues in the CDR3. The germline gives CDR1 SGHRS, CDR2 YFSETQ. Trimming removed 5 bases from V and 2 bases from J; junction bases left unmatched: 13.

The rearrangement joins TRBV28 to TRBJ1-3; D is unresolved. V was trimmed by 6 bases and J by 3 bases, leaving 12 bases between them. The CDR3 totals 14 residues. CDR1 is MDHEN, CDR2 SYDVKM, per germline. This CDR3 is CASSLPLGGNTIYF. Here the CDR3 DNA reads TGTGCCAGCAGCCTCCCACTTGGTGGAAACACCATATATTTT.

The CDR3 reads CASSGTGGTEAFF. The CDR3 bases are TGCGCCAGCAGCGGGACAGGGGGTACTGAAGCTTTCTTT. The chain recombines TRBV5-1 with TRBJ1-1, with 11 nucleotides matching TRBD1. Germline assignment: CDR1 SGHRS and CDR2 YFSETQ. V lost 4 bases, J lost 5 bases, and 1 base stayed unmatched. CDR3 size: 13 residues.

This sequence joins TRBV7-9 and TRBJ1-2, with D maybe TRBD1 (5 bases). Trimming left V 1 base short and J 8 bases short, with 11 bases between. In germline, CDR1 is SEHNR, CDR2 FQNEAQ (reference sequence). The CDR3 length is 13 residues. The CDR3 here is CASSLDGGYGYTF. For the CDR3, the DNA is TGTGCCAGCAGCTTAGACGGGGGGTACGGCTACACCTTC. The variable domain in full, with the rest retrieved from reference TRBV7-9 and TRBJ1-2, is DTGVSQNPRHKITKRGQNVTFRCDPISEHNRLYWYRQTLGQGPEFLTYFQNEAQLEKSRLLSDRFSAERPKGSFSTLEIQRTEQGDSAMYLCASSLDGGYGYTFGSGTRLTVV.

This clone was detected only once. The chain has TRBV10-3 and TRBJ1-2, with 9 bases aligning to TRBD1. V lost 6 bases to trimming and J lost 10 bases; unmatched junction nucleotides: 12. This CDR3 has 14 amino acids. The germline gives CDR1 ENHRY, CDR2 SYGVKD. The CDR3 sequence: CAISGQGTKIYYTF. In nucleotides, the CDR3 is TGTGCCATCAGCGGACAGGGGACGAAGATTTACTACACCTTC.

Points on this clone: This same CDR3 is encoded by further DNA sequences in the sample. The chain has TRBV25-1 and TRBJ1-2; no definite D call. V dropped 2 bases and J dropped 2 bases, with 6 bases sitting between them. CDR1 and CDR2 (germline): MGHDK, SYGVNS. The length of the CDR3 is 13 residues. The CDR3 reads CASSERGNYGYTF. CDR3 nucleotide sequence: TGTGCCAGCAGTGAAAGAGGCAACTATGGCTACACCTTC.